The 11 T cell receptor beta chains reported below all come from one sample, sequenced in a study of Ad26.COV2.S vaccination and SARS-CoV-2 variants. Noted treatment: around 19 received Ad26.COV2.S at low or high dose, single or two shots; five or six received placebo; per-sample allocation not given. Sampling occurred on day 63 after the first vaccine or placebo injection. Using immunoSEQ multiplex PCR, the repertoire was profiled, and TCRdb retains in-frame clones only, with some absent. The data show around 370,000 clones, about 85% seen once. The source was peripheral blood, collected in a trial of Ad26.COV2.S vaccine versus placebo. The source of these receptors is a person aged 18 to 65 who received the Ad26.COV2.S COVID-19 vaccine or a placebo.

This chain links TRBV11-3 with TRBJ2-5, with 8 bases fitting TRBD2. This CDR3 comprises 15 residues. The germline V gene encodes CDR1 SGHNT and CDR2 YENEEA. The J segment lost 5 bases and the V segment lost 5 bases, leaving 10 bases of the junction unmatched. CDR3 bases: TGTGCCAGCAGCCCGGGAGGGAATACGAAGGAGACCCAGTACTTC. The encoded protein is CASSPGGNTKETQYF.

The V gene is TRBV6-2 or TRBV6-3, the J gene TRBJ2-2, with D unresolved. CDR1 and CDR2 from the germline V gene are MNHEY and SVGEGT. Trimming pared 4 bases from V and 2 bases from J, leaving 11 bases between. The CDR3 loop spans 15 amino acids. For the CDR3, the DNA is TGTGCCAGCAGTTTCCCGGACGGAAACACCGGGGAGCTGTTTTTT. Its translation is CASSFPDGNTGELFF.

V gene TRBV5-8 combines with J gene TRBJ2-5; D possibly corresponds to TRBD2 (5 bases). Trimming removed 4 bases from V and 0 bases from J, with 10 bases in between. Germline V gives CDR1 SGHTS, CDR2 YDEGEE. The CDR3 is 14 amino acids. The CDR3 reads CASSKGEYQETQYF. The CDR3 DNA reads TGTGCCAGCAGCAAGGGAGAGTACCAAGAGACCCAGTACTTC.

The V gene is TRBV4-1, the J gene TRBJ2-7, with a possible D match to TRBD2 (5 bases). Germline CDR1 MGHRA, CDR2 YSYEKL. V lost 2 bases, J lost 3 bases, and 14 bases lay in between. The length of the CDR3 is 15 residues. The CDR3, as DNA: TGCGCCAGCAGCCAATCCCCGACCGGGAACTACGAGCAGTACTTC. Encoded protein: CASSQSPTGNYEQYF.

The CDR3 region is CASSQGRDSANYGYTF. The CDR3 nucleotides read TGTGCCAGCAGCCAAGGGCGCGACAGCGCTAACTATGGCTACACCTTC. V gene TRBV3-1 (or the pseudogene TRBV3-2) combines with J gene TRBJ1-2; tentatively, D is TRBD1 (5 bases). The V gene's germline CDR1 is LGHDT and CDR2 YNNKEL (reference sequence). The CDR3 is made up of 16 amino acids. V gave up 1 base and J gave up 0 bases, with 12 bases separating them.

This rearrangement joins TRBV6-5 to TRBJ1-4; D not certain. The CDR3 covers 14 residues. Trimming shortened V by 8 bases and J by 4 bases, and 14 bases separated the two germline ends. Germline CDR1 reads MNHEY; CDR2 reads SVGAGI. In DNA, the CDR3 is TGTGCCAGCCGTTTGCCGGGCCTTAATGAAAAACTGTTTTTT. As protein: CASRLPGLNEKLFF.

V is TRBV23-1 and J is TRBJ1-2; TRBD1 agrees at 7 bases. TRBV23-1 is treated as an ORF (open reading frame) with a function not yet certain. V lost 1 base to trimming and J lost 4 bases; unmatched junction nucleotides: 9. CDR3 length: 16 amino acids. CDR3 bases: TGCGCCAGCAGTCAATTCCCCCCTTGGACAGGCTATGGCTACACCTTC. Its protein is CASSQFPPWTGYGYTF.

The rearrangement joins TRBV11-3 to TRBJ2-7; the D gene could be TRBD1 or TRBD2 (6 bases each). The CDR3 is 14 residues long. The germline V and J ends were trimmed by 5 bases and 5 bases, with 16 bases remaining between them. In germline, CDR1 is SGHNT, CDR2 YENEEA. CDR3 loop: CASSRGGRGHEQYF. DNA for the CDR3: TGTGCCAGCAGCAGAGGGGGGCGAGGCCACGAGCAGTACTTC.

J is TRBJ1-1 and V is TRBV29-1, with TRBD1 identical over 10 bases. Germline lookup yields CDR1 SQVTM and CDR2 ANQGSEA. With V trimmed by 7 bases and J by 0 bases, 5 bases remained unmatched. The CDR3 spans 14 residues. This CDR3 is CSARQGALNTEAFF. Written as DNA, the CDR3 is TGCAGCGCCCGACAGGGGGCCCTGAACACTGAAGCTTTCTTT.

The chain couples TRBV15 to TRBJ1-1; D is ambiguous. Per germline, CDR1 LNHNV and CDR2 YYDKDF (reference sequence). There are 14 residues in the CDR3. V was trimmed by 4 bases and J by 2 bases, leaving 11 bases between them. DNA of the CDR3: TGTGCCACCAGCATGGCAGCAACTAACACTGAAGCTTTCTTT. Translation gives CATSMAATNTEAFF. The full variable domain, its missing parts supplied by reference TRBV15 and TRBJ1-1, is DAMVIQNPRYQVTQFGKPVTLSCSQTLNHNVMYWYQQKSSQAPKLLFHYYDKDFNNEADTPDNFQSRRPNTSFCFLDIRSPGLGDTAMYLCATSMAATNTEAFFGQGTRLTVV.

The V and J genes are TRBV7-6 and TRBJ1-1, with 9 bases identical to TRBD1. The V and J ends lost 4 bases and 5 bases, in that order; junction bases with no gene match: 8. Germline V gives CDR1 SGHVS, CDR2 FNYEAQ. CDR3 length: 15 residues. In nucleotides, the CDR3 is TGTGCCAGCAGCTCGATCCGGGACAGGGAGACTGAAGCTTTCTTT. It codes for CASSSIRDRETEAFF.